The clone carrying this TCR beta chain was detected only a few times. Antigen: not known. This specimen comes from a study of T cell repertoires in cytomegalovirus infection. Study-wide background: HLA-B-restricted CMV epitopes that are well studied were used alongside recently identified HLA-C-restricted ones. Evidence of both CMV infection and a matching HLA type came from public TCR beta signatures. General study results and limits: It was HLA-C-restricted CMV-specific TCR beta clonotypes that dominated the response ex vivo. Frequencies of public TCR beta families were cumulated, and this identified carriers of CMV plus the relevant HLA.

A single record per CDR3 protein comes from TCRdb applying MiXCR to the reads. The sample comprises around 81,000 distinct CDR3 sequences, roughly 40% of which are singletons, and 80% to 95% rests with the top ten. V lost 5 bases and J lost 6, with 10 bases in between. The CDR3 runs to 12 residues. The sample here was CD8+ T cells from cultured PBMCs, taken from culture after CMV antigen stimulation. The receptor was derived from a human donor in good health (CMV status not recorded). Some clones in this sample may be carry-over from other donors' samples. V gene TRBV12-3 or TRBV12-4 combines with J gene TRBJ1-2; possible D gene TRBD1, 6 bases. This CDR3 reads CASSPHRDGYTF. For the CDR3, the DNA is TGTGCCAGCAGTCCGCACAGGGATGGCTACACCTTC.